The next 4 T cell receptor beta chains were all read from a single sample in a study of patients and donors after allogeneic stem cell transplantation. TCRdb recomputed calls from the RT-PCR reads with MiXCR, one row per CDR3 protein. The sample has about 400,000 distinct CDR3 sequences; 16% are singletons. Sequenced material: blood, either unsorted or a sorted T cell fraction (not recorded which). The receptors shown here come from a human donor who was either an allogeneic HSCT recipient or a stem cell or donor lymphocyte infusion donor (not recorded which). It is not recorded whose cells these are; they may come from a transplant donor.

The rearrangement joins TRBV6-5 to TRBJ2-2; D possibly corresponds to TRBD1 (5 bases). V lost 4 bases to trimming and J lost 2 bases, with 11 bases between them. The CDR3 sequence is 15 residues long. Per the germline V gene, CDR1 is MNHEY and CDR2 is SVGAGI. For the CDR3, the DNA is TGTGCCAGCAGTTTTCAGACAGTCAACACCGGGGAGCTGTTTTTT. Translation: CASSFQTVNTGELFF.

This clonotype was seen more than once but under ten times. The chain couples TRBV4-1 to TRBJ1-6, with D maybe TRBD1 (5 bases). Germline lookup yields CDR1 MGHRA and CDR2 YSYEKL. The CDR3 is made up of 13 amino acids. V lost 1 base and J 7 bases, leaving 5 bases between the germline ends. As DNA, the CDR3 is TGCGCCAGCAGCCAAGGGACAAATTCACCCCTCCACTTT. Its protein product is CASSQGTNSPLHF.

This clonotype has more than one count but fewer than ten. This chain joins TRBV5-1 and TRBJ2-7; 7 nucleotides agree with TRBD1. Germline V CDR1 and CDR2: SGHRS, YFSETQ. This CDR3 region has 14 residues. V dropped 5 bases and J dropped 2; count of bases not matched to a gene: 7. The CDR3 coding sequence is TGCGCCAGCAGGGTAGGGACAGAAACCTACGAGCAGTACTTC. Its protein product is CASRVGTETYEQYF.

This clonotype came up a few times. The J gene is TRBJ1-4, the V gene TRBV7-2, with TRBD1 matching over 10 bases. This CDR3 comprises 17 residues. From germline, CDR1 is SGHTA and CDR2 FQGNSA. With 1 base clipped from V and 7 bases from J, the junction kept 9 bases outside the gene matches. The CDR3 region has the DNA TGTGCCAGCAGCTTAGGAATCCCCGGGACAGGGGCTGAAAAACTGTTTTTT. It encodes CASSLGIPGTGAEKLFF.